The 21 T cell receptor beta chains below come from one sample, sequenced in a study of blood T cells in healthy people across ages (dated by TCRdb to 2014 to 2015). Receptors were amplified or captured by 5' RACE. The instrument was an Illumina HiSeq 2500. A second PCR of roughly 6 to 11 cycles was run with a J-beta primer mix and a sample-barcoded 5' primer. Clones were called with MiXCR by TCRdb after fastp trimmed the public reads at Q25, and only in-frame beta chains were retained. Rows are unified per CDR3 protein, each entry keeping the most common DNA and genes. The sample yields about a million distinct CDR3 sequences; roughly half were counted once. Over 20% of the sample is held by the ten biggest clonotypes. The sequenced material came from blood. These receptors all come from a woman aged 60 to 75 in good health.

This chain links TRBV20-1 with TRBJ2-7; D possibly corresponds to TRBD1 (5 bases). CDR1 and CDR2 from the germline V gene are DFQATT and SNEGSKA (reference sequence). The CDR3 extends over 14 amino acids. CDR3 DNA sequence: TGCAGAGCCATTCAAGCAGGGCCATCCTACGAGCAGTACTTC. Translation gives CRAIQAGPSYEQYF.

J is TRBJ2-5 and V is TRBV6-2 or TRBV6-3; 7 positions match TRBD2. The germline CDR1 and CDR2 sequences are MNHEY and SVGEGT. This CDR3 contains 14 residues. The ends lost 2 bases at V and 3 bases at J; junction bases unmatched: 3. Written as DNA, the CDR3 is TGTGCCAGCAGTTACACGGCGGGAGAAGAGACCCAGTACTTC. Residues: CASSYTAGEETQYF.

The genes are TRBV18 and TRBJ1-6, with TRBD1 as a possible D gene (5 bases). CDR3 length equals 16 residues. Germline V gene data show CDR1 as KGHSH and CDR2 as LQKENI. V lost 2 bases and J lost 7, with 15 bases in between. CDR3 sequence (DNA): TGTGCCAGCTCACCAACTGGAGGGGCTCGGAATTCACCCCTCCACTTT. Translation: CASSPTGGARNSPLHF.

A remark on this clonotype: A junction end diverges from the germline sequence, so it may reflect a read error. The rearrangement joins TRBV6-2 or TRBV6-3 to TRBJ2-5; TRBD2 agrees at 8 bases. The CDR3 is 16 residues long. Germline V CDR1 and CDR2: MNHEY, SVGEGT. The CDR3 protein is CASSYTQTSAQETRYF. In DNA, the CDR3 is TGTGCCAGCAGTTACACCCAGACTAGCGCCCAAGAGACCCGGTACTTC.

This clonotype was found a few times. CDR3 sequence reads: CASTLADTQYF. CDR3 nucleotides: TGTGCCAGCACGCTGGCAGATACGCAGTATTTT. This chain links TRBV28 with TRBJ2-3; D is unresolved. Deletions cut 7 bases from V and 4 bases from J, with 6 bases between. Germline CDR1 MDHEN, CDR2 SYDVKM. The length of the CDR3 is 11 residues.

This chain uses TRBV12-3 or TRBV12-4 with TRBJ2-3, with D tentatively TRBD2 (6 bases). This CDR3 is 15 amino acids long. The V end lost 2 bases, the J end lost 4 bases, and 13 bases lay between the germline ends. This CDR3 is CASSLWRAGPDTQYF. CDR3 DNA: TGTGCCAGCAGTTTATGGCGAGCGGGCCCAGATACGCAGTATTTT.

This chain links TRBV28 with TRBJ2-5; D is unresolved. The CDR3 extends over 14 amino acids. Germline CDR1 and CDR2: MDHEN and SYDVKM. The germline V and J ends were trimmed by 5 bases and 1 base, with 11 bases remaining between them. The CDR3 is CASSPPTIQETQYF. CDR3 nucleotides: TGTGCCAGCAGTCCCCCAACGATCCAAGAGACCCAGTACTTC.

V and J are TRBV29-1 and TRBJ1-5, with D tentatively TRBD1 (5 bases). The CDR3 is 12 residues long. CDR1 is SQVTM and CDR2 is ANQGSEA in the germline V gene. V lost 7 bases to trimming and J lost 7 bases, with 14 bases between them. The chain's CDR3 is CSAKYGTQPQHF. The CDR3 nucleotides read TGCAGCGCCAAATACGGGACGCAGCCCCAGCATTTT. Together with reference TRBV29-1 and TRBJ1-5, the CDR3 gives the full variable domain: SAVISQKPSRDICQRGTSLTIQCQVDSQVTMMFWYRQQPGQSLTLIATANQGSEATYESGFVIDKFPISRPNLTFSTLTVSNMSPEDSSIYLCSAKYGTQPQHFGDGTRLSIL.

CDR3 bases: TGCAGCGCTGTGGGTAAGGAGGGTCGTCAAGAGACCCAGTACTTC. Its translation is CSAVGKEGRQETQYF. This sequence joins TRBV29-1 and TRBJ2-5, with TRBD2 as a possible D gene (6 bases). V gave up 7 bases and J gave up 2 bases, with 20 bases separating them. Germline CDR1 SQVTM, CDR2 ANQGSEA. The CDR3 is 15 residues long. Supplemented by reference TRBV29-1 and TRBJ2-5, the full variable domain reads SAVISQKPSRDICQRGTSLTIQCQVDSQVTMMFWYRQQPGQSLTLIATANQGSEATYESGFVIDKFPISRPNLTFSTLTVSNMSPEDSSIYLCSAVGKEGRQETQYFGPGTRLLVL.

The chain uses TRBV12-3 or TRBV12-4 and TRBJ1-5, with D unresolved. The CDR3 spans 15 residues. Trimming removed 6 bases at V and 0 bases at J, with 12 bases between. The CDR3 region has the DNA TGTGCCAGCAGCCCAGGACTGTCTAGCAATCAGCCCCAGCATTTT. This sequence encodes CASSPGLSSNQPQHF.

This rearrangement joins TRBV14 to TRBJ2-6, with D uncertain. This CDR3 region has 13 residues. The germline V gene has CDR1 SGHDN and CDR2 FVKESK. The V end was cut by 8 bases, the J end by 2 bases, with 7 bases between. CDR3: CASSGPGANVLTF. The CDR3 DNA reads as TGTGCCAGCTCAGGCCCTGGGGCCAACGTCCTGACTTTC.

V gene TRBV11-2 combines with J gene TRBJ2-3, with D hard to call. V was clipped by 1 base and J by 0 bases, with 11 bases between them. The CDR3 is 16 residues long. Germline V gives CDR1 SGHAT, CDR2 FQNNGV. The CDR3 sequence: CASSLGGFPSTDTQYF. The CDR3 nucleotides read TGTGCCAGCAGCTTAGGGGGATTTCCTAGCACAGATACGCAGTATTTT.

V is TRBV6-1 and J is TRBJ2-7; no clear D. CDR1 is MNHNS and CDR2 is SASEGT in the germline V gene. The CDR3 loop spans 11 amino acids. Trimming pared 8 bases from V and 7 bases from J, leaving 12 bases between. The CDR3 DNA reads TGTGCCAGCGCGCCCTACAATGAGCAGTACTTC. Protein product: CASAPYNEQYF.

A remark on this clonotype: The germline gene is not matched at one end of the junction; a read error may be the cause. The V and J genes are TRBV5-1 and TRBJ2-1; a weak D match, TRBD2 (6 bases). Germline loops: CDR1 SGHRS, CDR2 YFSETQ. This CDR3 region has 12 residues. CDR3 nucleotides: TGCGCCAGCAGCGTCGGAGGGAATGAGCGGTTCTTC. This codes for CASSVGGNERFF.

This chain joins TRBV29-1 and TRBJ2-3, with 12 positions matching TRBD2. The V segment lost 5 bases and the J segment 2 bases; nucleotides outside the gene matches: 8. This CDR3 spans 16 amino acids. CDR1 and CDR2 (germline): SQVTM, ANQGSEA. The CDR3 region has the DNA TGCAGCGTTACTAGCGGGAGGAGACACGACACAGATACGCAGTATTTT. Protein product: CSVTSGRRHDTDTQYF.

This clonotype was counted many times. The rearrangement joins TRBV4-1 to TRBJ2-7, with 8 positions matching TRBD1. This CDR3 has 15 residues. The germline V gene encodes CDR1 MGHRA and CDR2 YSYEKL. V dropped 4 bases and J dropped 1; count of bases not matched to a gene: 6. The CDR3 nucleotides are TGCGCCAGCAGCCCTGGACAGGGCGCTTCCTACGAGCAGTACTTC. Its translation is CASSPGQGASYEQYF.

The chain couples TRBV3-1 to TRBJ2-4; tentative D call: TRBD2 (6 bases). Per the germline V gene, CDR1 is LGHDT and CDR2 is YNNKEL (reference sequence). The CDR3 is 16 amino acids. Trimming pared 4 bases from V and 13 bases from J, leaving 26 bases between. The CDR3 protein is CASSPWVAGFSYVQYF. For the CDR3, the DNA is TGTGCCAGCAGCCCGTGGGTGGCGGGGTTCTCCTACGTGCAGTACTTC.

This clonotype was detected ten times or more. V and J are TRBV28 and TRBJ2-3; no clear D. Germline V gene data show CDR1 as MDHEN and CDR2 as SYDVKM. The CDR3 is 13 amino acids. Trimming took 6 bases from V and 6 from J, leaving 13 bases between them. The CDR3 DNA reads as TGTGCCAGCAGCTATGACGATTGGGATACGCAGTATTTT. Protein product: CASSYDDWDTQYF. Full variable domain (missing parts from reference TRBV28 and TRBJ2-3): DVKVTQSSRYLVKRTGEKVFLECVQDMDHENMFWYRQDPGLGLRLIYFSYDVKMKEKGDIPEGYSVSREKKERFSLILESASTNQTSMYLCASSYDDWDTQYFGPGTRLTVL.

The rearrangement links TRBV27 to TRBJ2-1, with 11 bases identical to TRBD2. V lost 7 bases, J lost 12 bases, and 11 bases stayed unmatched. This CDR3 contains 14 residues. Looked up from germline, CDR1 is MNHEY and CDR2 is SMNVEV (reference sequence). The CDR3: CASNPSLAGGMQFF. CDR3 DNA sequence: TGTGCCAGCAACCCTAGCTTAGCGGGAGGGATGCAGTTCTTC.

The J gene is TRBJ1-2, the V gene TRBV6-1; D is uncertain. The CDR3 consists of 14 residues. In germline, CDR1 is MNHNS, CDR2 SASEGT. V was clipped by 3 bases and J by 1 base, with 9 bases between them. CDR3: CASSEGSNNYGYTF. The CDR3 DNA follows: TGTGCCAGCAGTGAGGGCAGCAATAACTATGGCTACACCTTC.

The sample holds a few counts of this clonotype. This rearrangement joins TRBV2 to TRBJ2-1; tentatively, D is TRBD1 (6 bases). Trimming removed 4 bases at V and 6 bases at J, with 16 bases between. The germline V gene encodes CDR1 SNHLY and CDR2 FYNNEI. The CDR3 consists of 15 residues. The CDR3 DNA follows: TGTGCCAGCAGTGGTTGGCAGGGGTCTTCCAATGAGCAGTTCTTC. Protein product: CASSGWQGSSNEQFF.